The rows below give T cell receptor beta chains drawn from one sample of a study of cytomegalovirus exposure and HLA in healthy donors. The repertoire was sequenced with immunoSEQ multiplex PCR; TCRdb's copy has only in-frame clones and lacks some. The table lists 110,000 or so clones, under 80% of them singletons. The sequenced sample consisted of PBMCs. These receptors were taken from a woman in her fifties or sixties in good health and CMV-seropositive. CDR3s include the opening cysteine and the closing phenylalanine or tryptophan. The order of the fields is D gene, V gene, clone size, J gene, CDR3 DNA, CDR3 protein. D genes are given only for firm matches. Some rows mark clone size as missing; the rest say once, few, many or name a class of expanded clone.

-,TRBV6-1,-,TRBJ1-1,TGTGCCAGCCTATACGGTGCGGCTTTCTTT,CASLYGAAFF
-,TRBV30,once,TRBJ1-1,TGTGCCTGGAGTGTACTTAGGAGGAACACTGAAGCTTTCTTT,CAWSVLRRNTEAFF
-,TRBV14,-,TRBJ1-1,TGTGCCAGCAGCGGATACAGGGTTCGTAACACTGAAGCTTTCTTT,CASSGYRVRNTEAFF
TRBD2,TRBV11-2,-,TRBJ2-2,TGTGCCTGCACCCTGGGACAGGGAGCTAGCGGGAGGGCCGGGGAGCTGTTTTTT,CACTLGQGASGRAGELFF
-,TRBV27,-,TRBJ2-1,TGTGCCAGCAGTTTAGCACAGGACTACAATGAGCAGTTCTTC,CASSLAQDYNEQFF
-,TRBV6-5,-,TRBJ2-7,TGTGCCAGCAGTGTACGAAGGGGATCCTACGAGCAGTACTTC,CASSVRRGSYEQYF
TRBD1,TRBV9,-,TRBJ1-2,TGTGCCAGCAGCTCACGACAGGGCTTTAACTATGGCTACACCTTC,CASSSRQGFNYGYTF
TRBD1,TRBV29-1,-,TRBJ1-1,TGCAGCGTTGTCCAGGGGGATAGAACTGAAGCTTTCTTT,CSVVQGDRTEAFF
TRBD1,TRBV25-1,-,TRBJ1-2,TGTGCCAGCAGAACTCAGGGGGCTGAAGGCTACACCTTC,CASRTQGAEGYTF
-,TRBV5-1,-,TRBJ2-7,TGCGCCAGCAGCCCCGCCGGGGGCGAGCAGTACTTC,CASSPAGGEQYF
TRBD2,TRBV7-9,-,TRBJ2-7,TGTGCCAGCAGCGAGAGCGGGGCAATCTACGAGCAGTACTTC,CASSESGAIYEQYF
-,TRBV18,-,TRBJ1-1,TGTGCCAGCTCACCCGACAGCCTCGGATGGGCTTTCTTT,CASSPDSLGWAFF
-,TRBV6-5,few,TRBJ1-4,TGTGCCAGCAGTTACTCGGGGAGTGGCCGCGGGGAAAAACTGTTTTTT,CASSYSGSGRGEKLFF
TRBD2,TRBV19,-,TRBJ2-3,TGTGCCAGTAGTACCTTGGGGACTAGCGGGAACACAGATACGCAGTATTTT,CASSTLGTSGNTDTQYF
-,TRBV9,-,TRBJ2-3,TGTGCCAGCAGCGTAGAAGCCCCGCGGCGGGGTGGAGTAGATACGCAGTATTTT,CASSVEAPRRGGVDTQYF
-,TRBV30,-,TRBJ2-1,TGTGCCTGGAGTACAGGGTCCGGCAATGAGCAGTTCTTC,CAWSTGSGNEQFF
-,TRBV5-4,few,TRBJ1-4,TGTGCCAGCAGCTTGGGTGGCAGGCGTAATGAAAAACTGTTTTTT,CASSLGGRRNEKLFF
-,TRBV18,-,TRBJ2-1,TGTGCCAGCTCACCACCCCGGGCAGGGCTTGAGCAGTTCTTC,CASSPPRAGLEQFF
-,TRBV11-2,-,TRBJ1-1,TGTGCCAGCAGCCCCGGGAGGGGGAACACTGAAGCTTTCTTT,CASSPGRGNTEAFF
-,TRBV6-1,-,TRBJ2-7,TGCGCCAGCACCTCAGGGTGGGGGGACCCCTACGAGCAGTACTTC,CASTSGWGDPYEQYF
-,TRBV6-5,-,TRBJ1-2,TGTGCCAGCACCCAAGGACAGTACTATGGCTACACCTTC,CASTQGQYYGYTF
TRBD1,TRBV18,-,TRBJ1-4,TGTGCCAGCTCACCAATTACGACAGGGAATGAAAAACTGTTTTTT,CASSPITTGNEKLFF
-,TRBV30,-,TRBJ1-4,TGTGCCACCCACAGGGAGCGTGAAAAACTGTTTTTT,CATHREREKLFF
-,TRBV6-5,-,TRBJ1-5,TGTGCCAGCAGTTACCGTAGAGGGCCAAATCAGCCCCAGCATTTT,CASSYRRGPNQPQHF
-,TRBV5-6,-,TRBJ2-3,TGTGCCAGCAGCTCAGGCTCCACAGATACGCAGTATTTT,CASSSGSTDTQYF
TRBD1,TRBV29-1,once,TRBJ1-6,TGCAGCGTTGTGGTGGCAGGGGGCCTGGGTTCACCCCTCCACTTT,CSVVVAGGLGSPLHF
TRBD1,TRBV7-9,few,TRBJ2-7,TGTGCCAGCAGCAGATCCGGGACAGACGCGTACGAGCAGTACTTC,CASSRSGTDAYEQYF
TRBD2,TRBV7-8,-,TRBJ2-1,TGTGCCAGCAGCTTCGAGACTAGCGGGGGCCGGGCCCAGCAGTTCTTC,CASSFETSGGRAQQFF
TRBD2,TRBV18,-,TRBJ2-1,TGTGCCAGCTCCGGGACTAGCGAGAATAGGAATGAGCAGTTCTTC,CASSGTSENRNEQFF
TRBD2,TRBV5-1,once,TRBJ2-7,TGCGCCAGCAGCTTGGTCCCCCGGGGGGGCTACGAGCAGTACTTC,CASSLVPRGGYEQYF